A single T cell receptor (beta chain) is shown here with its context. The antigen is not known. This sample is drawn from a study of T cells in narcolepsy. Study-wide background: Healthy controls were enrolled alongside patients with narcolepsy type 1 or type 2. Study-wide findings and caveats: HCRT-specific and TRIB2-specific autoreactive clonotypes appeared among same-patient CSF and blood CD4+ clonotypes. Some memory CD4+ repertoires had no autoreactive clone sequences. Autoreactive clonotypes reportedly recurred in blood of same and different patients, not controls.

The table came from immunoSEQ multiplex PCR; TCRdb's copy has only in-frame clones and leaves some out. This table has tens of thousands of clones, about 91% appearing once. Trimming removed 6 bases at V and 3 bases at J, with 20 bases between. Germline V gives CDR1 SNHLY, CDR2 FYNNEI. This CDR3 is 16 amino acids long. The sequence derives from a human donor with narcolepsy. The V and J genes are TRBV2 and TRBJ1-1; tentative D call: TRBD1 (5 bases). The specimen was CD45RA- memory CD4+ T cells from PBMCs. CDR3 nucleotide sequence: TGTGCCAGCAGCGGGGGAGGGGCCCCAAAGGACACTGAAGCTTTCTTT. It encodes CASSGGGAPKDTEAFF.